A selection of T cell receptor beta chains follows, all from one sample in a study of blood T cell repertoires in COVID-19. TCRdb's table, derived via immunoSEQ multiplex PCR, lists solely in-frame clones and lacks some. Altogether about 59,000 clones are present, around 70% being singletons, with the ten largest covering over 11%. The sample taken for sequencing was peripheral blood. These receptors all come from a woman in her 70s with acute or convalescent COVID-19. Each CDR3 is given with its conserved first and last residue. The D gene is left open where the match is weak. The size of a clone is reported for some rows only, either as once, few or many, or as a class for expanded clones.

CDR3 protein | CDR3 DNA | clone size | J gene | D gene | V gene
CASSPNLVYQSTDTQYF | TGCGCCAGCAGCCCTAACTTAGTCTACCAAAGCACAGATACGCAGTATTTT | - | TRBJ2-3 | - | TRBV5-1
CASSLDLTGPGELFF | TGTGCCAGCAGCTTAGATCTGACAGGGCCCGGGGAGCTGTTTTTT | few | TRBJ2-2 | TRBD1 | TRBV11-3
CASTGQGAKTQYF | TGCGCCAGCACTGGACAGGGGGCCAAGACCCAGTACTTC | - | TRBJ2-5 | TRBD1 | TRBV10-2
CASSRRSSYNSPLHF | TGTGCCAGCAGCCGACGGAGCTCCTATAATTCACCCCTCCACTTT | - | TRBJ1-6 | - | TRBV6-5
CASSGVNTGELFF | TGTGCCAGCAGCGGGGTTAATACCGGGGAGCTGTTTTTT | - | TRBJ2-2 | - | TRBV12-3/TRBV12-4
CASSVGVGGNQPQHF | TGTGCCAGCAGCGTAGGGGTGGGGGGTAATCAGCCCCAGCATTTT | once | TRBJ1-5 | - | TRBV9
CASSRNTGANTEAFF | TGTGCCAGCAGCCGCAATACAGGTGCGAACACTGAAGCTTTCTTT | - | TRBJ1-1 | - | TRBV6-5
CASSRTITQRGGEDTQYF | TGTGCCAGCAGCCGTACCATAACGCAGCGGGGGGGGGAAGATACGCAGTATTTT | - | TRBJ2-3 | TRBD2 | TRBV3-1/TRBV3-2
CASSLEGQGVGTEAFF | TGCGCCAGCAGCTTGGAGGGACAGGGAGTTGGCACTGAAGCTTTCTTT | - | TRBJ1-1 | TRBD1 | TRBV5-1
CASSRGTGAEAFF | TGTGCCAGCAGCCGTGGGACAGGGGCTGAAGCTTTCTTT | few | TRBJ1-1 | TRBD1 | TRBV6-5